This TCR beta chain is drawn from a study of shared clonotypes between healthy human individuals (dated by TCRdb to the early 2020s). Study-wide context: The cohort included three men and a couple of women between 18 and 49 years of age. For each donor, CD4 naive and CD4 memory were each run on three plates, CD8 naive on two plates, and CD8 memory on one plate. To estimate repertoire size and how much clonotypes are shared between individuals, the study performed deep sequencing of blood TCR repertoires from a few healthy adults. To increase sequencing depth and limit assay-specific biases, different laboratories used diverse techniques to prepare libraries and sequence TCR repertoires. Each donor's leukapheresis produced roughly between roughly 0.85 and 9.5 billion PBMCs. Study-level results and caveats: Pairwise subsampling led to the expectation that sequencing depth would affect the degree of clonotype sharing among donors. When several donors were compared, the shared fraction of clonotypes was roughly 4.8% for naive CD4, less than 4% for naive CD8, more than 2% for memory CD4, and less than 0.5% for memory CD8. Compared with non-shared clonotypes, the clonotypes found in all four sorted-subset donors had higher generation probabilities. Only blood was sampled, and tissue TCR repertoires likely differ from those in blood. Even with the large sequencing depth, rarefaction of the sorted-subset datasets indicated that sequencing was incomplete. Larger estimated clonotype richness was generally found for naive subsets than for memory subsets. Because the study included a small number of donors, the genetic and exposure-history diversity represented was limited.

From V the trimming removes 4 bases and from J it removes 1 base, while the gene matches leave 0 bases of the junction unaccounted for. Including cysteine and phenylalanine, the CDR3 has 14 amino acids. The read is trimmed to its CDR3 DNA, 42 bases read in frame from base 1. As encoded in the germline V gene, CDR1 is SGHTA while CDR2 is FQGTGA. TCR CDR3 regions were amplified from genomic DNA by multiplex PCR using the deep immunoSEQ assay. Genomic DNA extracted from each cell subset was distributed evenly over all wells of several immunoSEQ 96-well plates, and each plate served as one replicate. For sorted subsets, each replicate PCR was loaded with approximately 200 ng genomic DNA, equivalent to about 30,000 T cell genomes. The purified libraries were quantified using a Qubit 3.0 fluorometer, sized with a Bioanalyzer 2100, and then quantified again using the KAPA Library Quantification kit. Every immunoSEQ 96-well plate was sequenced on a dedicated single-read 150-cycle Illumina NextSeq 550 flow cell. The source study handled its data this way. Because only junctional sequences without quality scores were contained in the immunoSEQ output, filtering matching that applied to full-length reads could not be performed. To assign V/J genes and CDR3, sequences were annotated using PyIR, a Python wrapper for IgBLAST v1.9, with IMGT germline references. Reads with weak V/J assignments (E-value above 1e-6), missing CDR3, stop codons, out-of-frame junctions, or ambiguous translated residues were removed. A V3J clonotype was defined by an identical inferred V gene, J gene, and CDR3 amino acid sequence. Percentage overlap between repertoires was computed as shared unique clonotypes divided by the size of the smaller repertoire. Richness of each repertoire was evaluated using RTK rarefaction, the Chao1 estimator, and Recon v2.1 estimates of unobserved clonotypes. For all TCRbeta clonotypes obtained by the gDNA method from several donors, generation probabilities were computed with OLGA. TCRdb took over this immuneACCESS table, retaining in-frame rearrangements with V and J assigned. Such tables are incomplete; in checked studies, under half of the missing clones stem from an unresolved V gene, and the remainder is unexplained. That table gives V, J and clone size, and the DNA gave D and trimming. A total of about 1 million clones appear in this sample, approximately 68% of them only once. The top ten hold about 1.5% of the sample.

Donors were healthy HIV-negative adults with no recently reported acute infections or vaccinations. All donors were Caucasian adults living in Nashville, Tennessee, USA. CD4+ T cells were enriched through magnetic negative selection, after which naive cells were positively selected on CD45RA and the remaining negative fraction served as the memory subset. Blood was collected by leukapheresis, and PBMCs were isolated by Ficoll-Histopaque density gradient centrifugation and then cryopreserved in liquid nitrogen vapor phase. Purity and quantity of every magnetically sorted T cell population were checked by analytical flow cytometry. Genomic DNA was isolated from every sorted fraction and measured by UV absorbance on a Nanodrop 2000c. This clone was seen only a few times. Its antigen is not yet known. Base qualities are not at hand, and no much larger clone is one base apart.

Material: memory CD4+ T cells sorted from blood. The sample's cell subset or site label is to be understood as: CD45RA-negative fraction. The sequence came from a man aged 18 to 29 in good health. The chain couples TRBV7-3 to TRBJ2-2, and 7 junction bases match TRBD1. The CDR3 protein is CASSWTGNTGELFF. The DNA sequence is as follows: TGTGCCAGCAGCTGGACAGGGAACACCGGGGAGCTGTTTTTT.